This TCR beta chain was sequenced during a study of brain T cells in children with intractable seizures. Points from the study as a whole: Absence of clones before surgery may stem from lower sequencing depth. Only CDR3 sequence similarity suggested viral specificity, without known HCMV serostatus.

Between the trimmed V and J ends, which lost 2 bases and 7 bases, there was a span of 11 bases. Germline CDR1 reads SNHLY; CDR2 reads FYNNEI. The CDR3 loop spans 13 amino acids. Time point described: blood from clinic visit 5 months post-surgery; TSC patient then seizure free. Sequencing was limited to surgery cases with top T cell transcript signatures in brain tissue. Pre-surgery treatment included at least one anti-epileptic drug. This clone has more than one count but fewer than ten. Its antigen is as yet unknown. Data came from immunoSEQ multiplex PCR; TCRdb stores just in-frame clones and leaves some out. The sample shows a few hundred thousand clones, about 94% of them seen only once.

This sample comprised peripheral blood, obtained approximately 5 months after surgery. V is TRBV2 and J is TRBJ1-2; perhaps TRBD1 as D (6 bases). This TCR was sampled from a boy younger than two with tuberous sclerosis and intractable seizures. CDR3 DNA: TGTGCCAGCAGTGAACGGACAGCCGGTGGCTACACCTTC. This sequence encodes CASSERTAGGYTF.